These 22 T cell receptor beta chains came from one sample sequenced in a study of cytomegalovirus exposure and HLA in healthy donors. PCR amplification relied on 60 Vbeta primers (plus 13 Jbeta primers). Profiling relied on immunoSEQ multiplex PCR, and the TCRdb table lists in-frame clones only, not all of them. The repertoire has approximately 220,000 clones, over 75% of them found once; the top ten carry about 1.8%. Specimen: PBMCs. These receptors all stem from a man between 18 and 35 years old in good health and CMV-seronegative.

The gene calls are TRBV28 and TRBJ2-3; 10 bases are a match to TRBD1. With V trimmed by 2 bases and J by 1 base, 6 bases remained unmatched. The CDR3 is made up of 17 amino acids. Germline lookup yields CDR1 MDHEN and CDR2 SYDVKM. CDR3 region: CASSLDRGLTGTDTQYF. The CDR3 DNA sequence: TGTGCCAGCAGTTTAGACAGGGGGCTCACAGGCACAGATACGCAGTATTTT.

This clone was detected a few times. This chain uses TRBV7-3 with TRBJ1-1; no clear D gene. Germline CDR1 and CDR2: SGHTA and FQGTGA. The CDR3 consists of 14 residues. V lost 0 bases and J 1 base, leaving 6 bases between the germline ends. The CDR3 region has the DNA TGTGCCAGCAGCTTAACCACGGGGAACACTGAAGCTTTCTTT. Protein: CASSLTTGNTEAFF.

Turning to this clone: Distinct nucleotide sequences in the sample also encode this CDR3. The chain couples TRBV11-3 to TRBJ1-4; D is unresolved. V gave up 3 bases and J gave up 0 bases, with 5 bases separating them. Germline-derived CDR1 and CDR2 are SGHNT and YENEEA. This CDR3 has 14 residues. This chain's CDR3 is CASSFSATNEKLFF. CDR3 coding DNA: TGTGCCAGCAGCTTTAGTGCAACTAATGAAAAACTGTTTTTT.

The chain has TRBV28 and TRBJ2-5, with a weak D call TRBD2 (5 bases). CDR3 length equals 16 residues. Germline values: CDR1 MDHEN, CDR2 SYDVKM. V was clipped by 6 bases and J by 5 bases, with 22 bases between them. CDR3 nucleotide sequence: TGTGCCAGCAGCTCCGCCGGCGGGTCCGCAGAGGAGACCCAGTACTTC. It encodes CASSSAGGSAEETQYF.

The J gene is TRBJ2-3, the V gene TRBV5-4; 12 positions match TRBD2. Germline lookup yields CDR1 SGHNT and CDR2 YYREEE (reference sequence). The CDR3 extends over 15 amino acids. V dropped 3 bases and J dropped 15; count of bases not matched to a gene: 14. The CDR3 DNA is TGTGCCAGCAGCTCCACTAGCGGGGGGCCCACCGACGTTTATTTT. Protein product: CASSSTSGGPTDVYF.

The chain employs TRBV18 and TRBJ1-6, with a weak D call TRBD1 (5 bases). V shed 6 bases and J shed 7 bases, with 10 bases lying between them. The length of the CDR3 is 13 residues. Germline V gene sequence: CDR1 KGHSH, CDR2 LQKENI. The CDR3 nucleotides are TGTGCCAGCTCCCCGGGGGGGAATTCACCCCTCCACTTT. Translation gives CASSPGGNSPLHF.

This clone was counted a single time. This chain uses TRBV28 with TRBJ1-4, with D possibly TRBD1 on 5 matching bases. Between the trimmed V and J ends, which lost 8 bases and 7 bases, there was a span of 8 bases. Germline loops: CDR1 MDHEN, CDR2 SYDVKM. The CDR3 extends over 11 amino acids. CDR3 in amino acids: CASAGPEKLFF. The CDR3 DNA is TGTGCCAGCGCGGGACCTGAAAAACTGTTTTTT.

The table lists this clone with a few counts. The V call is TRBV28, the J call TRBJ1-2; 8 nucleotides line up with TRBD1. After removal of 1 base from V and 6 bases from J, the junction contained 4 bases not matched to a gene. The CDR3 sequence is 14 residues long. The germline V gene encodes CDR1 MDHEN and CDR2 SYDVKM. CDR3 DNA sequence: TGTGCCAGCAGTTTATCCAGGGGGCTCGATGGCTACACCTTC. Translation gives CASSLSRGLDGYTF.

This chain joins TRBV5-6 and TRBJ2-7, with D unclear. Trimming took off 1 base at V and 2 bases at J, with 7 bases between the two ends. This CDR3 region has 13 residues. CDR1 and CDR2 (germline): SGHDT, YYEEEE. The CDR3 reads CASSLLQAYEQYF. The CDR3 DNA reads as TGTGCCAGCAGCTTGTTGCAGGCCTACGAGCAGTACTTC. Supplemented by reference TRBV5-6 and TRBJ2-7, the full variable domain reads DAGVTQSPTHLIKTRGQQVTLRCSPKSGHDTVSWYQQALGQGPQFIFQYYEEEERQRGNFPDRFSGHQFPNYSSELNVNALLLGDSALYLCASSLLQAYEQYFGPGTRLTVT.

This rearrangement joins TRBV9 to TRBJ2-2, with a weak D call TRBD2 (5 bases). Germline V lookup: CDR1 SGDLS, CDR2 YYNGEE. This CDR3 contains 15 residues. V gave up 2 bases and J gave up 5 bases, with 13 bases separating them. The CDR3 sequence is CASSVHPAATGELFF. CDR3 nucleotide sequence: TGTGCCAGCAGCGTCCATCCAGCGGCAACCGGGGAGCTGTTTTTT.

This chain joins TRBV29-1 and TRBJ1-1; D unresolved. CDR3 length equals 14 residues. The V gene lost 8 bases and the J gene lost 5 bases, with 21 bases spanning the gap. CDR1 and CDR2 from the germline V gene are SQVTM and ANQGSEA. The CDR3 spells CSLARLLGETEAFF. CDR3 nucleotide sequence: TGCAGCCTGGCCCGACTGTTGGGAGAAACTGAAGCTTTCTTT.

This clone was seen more than once but under ten times. J is TRBJ1-2 and V is TRBV30; D not resolved. Germline lookup yields CDR1 GTSNPN and CDR2 SVGIG (reference sequence). V was trimmed by 2 bases and J by 8 bases, leaving 15 bases between them. The CDR3 contains 13 residues. DNA of the CDR3: TGTGCCTGGAGTTATGGTACGGAGACGGGCTACACCTTC. The encoded protein is CAWSYGTETGYTF. Full variable domain (outside the CDR3, taken from reference TRBV30 and TRBJ1-2): SQTIHQWPATLVQPVGSPLSLECTVEGTSNPNLYWYRQAAGRGLQLLFYSVGIGQISSEVPQNLSASRPQDRQFILSSKKLLLSDSGFYLCAWSYGTETGYTFGSGTRLTVV.

The chain couples TRBV9 to TRBJ2-1, with TRBD1 matching over 12 bases. This CDR3 comprises 15 residues. Per the germline V gene, CDR1 is SGDLS and CDR2 is YYNGEE. Trimming took 3 bases from V and 8 from J; bases not matched to a gene: 6. The CDR3 DNA reads as TGTGCCAGCAGCGCCAGGGGACAGGGGGCTGATGAGCAGTTCTTC. Translated, it gives CASSARGQGADEQFF.

The rearrangement joins TRBV2 to TRBJ2-7, with TRBD1 matching over 7 bases. The CDR3 is 16 amino acids. Trimming took 8 bases from V and 4 from J; bases not matched to a gene: 17. CDR1 and CDR2 from the germline V gene are SNHLY and FYNNEI. The CDR3 protein is CASDITFGTDFYEQYF. CDR3 coding DNA: TGTGCCAGCGACATCACATTCGGGACAGACTTTTACGAGCAGTACTTC. The full variable domain, its missing parts supplied by reference TRBV2 and TRBJ2-7, is EPEVTQTPSHQVTQMGQEVILRCVPISNHLYFYWYRQILGQKVEFLVSFYNNEISEKSEIFDDQFSVERPDGSNFTLKIRSTKLEDSAMYFCASDITFGTDFYEQYFGPGTRLTVT.

This chain uses TRBV9 with TRBJ1-3; a possible D gene is TRBD1 (5 bases). The CDR3 loop spans 14 amino acids. From germline, CDR1 is SGDLS and CDR2 YYNGEE. V lost 0 bases to trimming and J lost 7 bases, with 11 bases between them. CDR3 residues: CASSVDWGGNTIYF. The CDR3 DNA reads TGTGCCAGCAGCGTAGACTGGGGGGGTAACACCATATATTTT.

CDR3 protein: CASSLEGYGYTF. The CDR3 bases are TGTGCCAGCAGTTTGGAGGGCTATGGCTACACCTTC. The V gene is TRBV28, the J gene TRBJ1-2; no definite D call. CDR1 is MDHEN, CDR2 SYDVKM, per germline. The CDR3 has 12 amino acids. Trimming cost V 3 bases and J 4 bases, with 6 bases left between them.

J is TRBJ1-1 and V is TRBV7-9; D unresolved. The CDR3 spans 12 residues. Germline lookup yields CDR1 SEHNR and CDR2 FQNEAQ (reference sequence). Trimming shortened V by 5 bases and J by 7 bases, and 11 bases separated the two germline ends. Here the CDR3 DNA reads TGTGCCAGCAGCCAGAGCGGTGGTGAAGCTTTCTTT. It translates to CASSQSGGEAFF.

CDR3 in DNA: TGTGCCAGCACCTCGCACGGGGTAACTAATGAAAAACTGTTTTTT. It encodes CASTSHGVTNEKLFF. The chain employs TRBV28 and TRBJ1-4; D gene ambiguous. Germline CDR1 reads MDHEN; CDR2 reads SYDVKM. This CDR3 comprises 15 residues. V shed 7 bases and J shed 1 base, with 13 bases lying between them.

V is TRBV11-2 and J is TRBJ1-1; 7 bases are a match to TRBD1. Trimming took 5 bases from V and 2 from J; bases not matched to a gene: 8. The CDR3 has 15 residues. Germline V lookup: CDR1 SGHAT, CDR2 FQNNGV. CDR3 residues: CASSGRDSQNTEAFF. CDR3 coding DNA: TGTGCCAGCAGCGGCCGGGACAGCCAAAACACTGAAGCTTTCTTT. Full variable domain (rest looked up from reference TRBV11-2 and TRBJ1-1): EAGVAQSPRYKIIEKRQSVAFWCNPISGHATLYWYQQILGQGPKLLIQFQNNGVVDDSQLPKDRFSAERLKGVDSTLKIQPAKLEDSAVYLCASSGRDSQNTEAFFGQGTRLTVV.

The chain uses TRBV10-3 and TRBJ1-6; D unclear. CDR1 ENHRY and CDR2 SYGVKD come from the germline V gene. V gave up 0 bases and J gave up 0 bases, with 9 bases separating them. The CDR3 contains 17 residues. The CDR3 loop reads CAISESRGSSYNSPLHF. The CDR3 DNA sequence: TGTGCCATCAGTGAGTCGAGAGGGAGCTCCTATAATTCACCCCTCCACTTT.

The chain is built from TRBV27 and TRBJ2-1; D gene unclear. V lost 5 bases and J lost 4, with 15 bases in between. This CDR3 has 15 amino acids. Germline-derived CDR1 and CDR2 are MNHEY and SMNVEV (reference sequence). CDR3 sequence (DNA): TGTGCCAGCAGTCCAGGAACAGACCCATACAATGAGCAGTTCTTC. This sequence encodes CASSPGTDPYNEQFF.

This chain links TRBV27 with TRBJ2-1; 10 positions agree with TRBD2. Germline loops: CDR1 MNHEY, CDR2 SMNVEV (reference sequence). V shed 3 bases, J shed 6 bases, and the junction held 5 bases outside the gene matches. The CDR3 spans 15 residues. CDR3 sequence (DNA): TGTGCCAGCAGTTTTCTAGCGGGAGACTTCAATGAGCAGTTCTTC. Its translation: CASSFLAGDFNEQFF.